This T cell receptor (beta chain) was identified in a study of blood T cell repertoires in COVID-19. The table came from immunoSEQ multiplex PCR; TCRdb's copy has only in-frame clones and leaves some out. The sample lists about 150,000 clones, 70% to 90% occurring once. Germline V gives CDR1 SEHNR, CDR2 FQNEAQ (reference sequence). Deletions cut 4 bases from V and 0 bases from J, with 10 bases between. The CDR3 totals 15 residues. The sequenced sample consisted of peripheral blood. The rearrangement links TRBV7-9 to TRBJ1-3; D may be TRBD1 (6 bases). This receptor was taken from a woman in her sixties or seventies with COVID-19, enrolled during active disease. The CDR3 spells CASSSTGRSGNTIYF. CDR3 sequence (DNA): TGTGCCAGCAGCTCTACAGGGCGCTCTGGAAACACCATATATTTT.